Sequencing of this T cell receptor (beta chain) was carried out in a study of radiation and T cells in renal cell carcinoma (dated by TCRdb to the early 2020s). Context from the whole study: The samples were drawn from a clinical trial, where primary renal cell carcinomas were treated with 15 Gy of stereotactic body radiation therapy and then removed by nephrectomy 4 weeks afterward. In the approximately 57 samples combined, some 4,000,000 unique CDR3 nucleotide sequences were found, encoding 2 million to 3 million unique CDR3 amino acid sequences. In total, roughly 53 samples underwent TCR beta sequencing: approximately 25 tumors plus 27 peripheral blood samples.

Study-wide findings and limitations: An increase in top tumor clonotypes in blood was observed from baseline to 2 weeks post-radiation, followed by contraction by 4 weeks, which was taken to suggest transient expansion of tumor-resident clones. The single-armed trial design could not address effects of radiation dose or scheduling on the TCR repertoire. Tracking of blood repertoire dynamics stopped at approximately four weeks after treatment, with no follow-up past that point. Because pretreatment tumor biopsies were not available, the study could not determine whether clonotypes were already present within the tumor at baseline.

The sample's time point, from its label and the paper: baseline pretreatment blood. The treatment or condition label, read with the paper, signifies: 15 Gy SBRT to primary tumor, nephrectomy 4 weeks later. Serial peripheral blood from radiation-treated patients was sampled at baseline, 2 weeks and 4 weeks after SBRT to track tumor-enriched clonotypes. Renal cell carcinoma with clear cell pathology was present in all patients. The QIAamp DNA Blood Mini Kit (Qiagen) was used to prepare genomic DNA for TCR sequencing. The analyses included only samples that passed all quality control checks. This clone has only a few counts. Its antigen remains undetermined. No per-base quality is available; no much larger clone lies one base away. CDR1 and CDR2 (SGDLS, YYNGEE) derive from the germline V gene. Spanning cysteine to phenylalanine, the CDR3 consists of 13 amino acids. The only DNA kept is the CDR3, 39 bases in frame from the first base. The junction shows trimming of 4 bases on V and 1 base on J, plus 8 bases between the germline ends.

The immunoSEQ kit was used, according to the manufacturer's recommendations, to generate TCR beta libraries from genomic DNA. Library preparation used a first multiplex PCR with proprietary primers, then a second PCR adding unique barcodes, with bead cleanups after each round. Each sample batch included a kit-provided positive control reaction and a negative control reaction. The final libraries were assessed on an Agilent 4200 TapeStation D1000 ScreenTape, pooled by volume, and quantified by qPCR. Sequencing ran on an Illumina NextSeq500 with a MidOutput 150-cycle cartridge, using 156 Read1 and 15 Index1 cycles with kit custom primers. The pooled library was loaded at roughly 0.9 pM with about 18% PhiX control spiked in. As for how the authors treated the data: Vendor-processed data were analyzed in R, and a clonotype was defined as all T cells sharing the same CDR3 nucleotide sequence. For clone abundance analyses, frequencies were normalized to the 10,000 most abundant clones in each sample. Public T cell clones, averaging fewer than five per sample, were removed before analysis. Tumor-enriched clonotypes and baseline blood-enriched clonotypes were defined as those with an abundance difference of at least 32-fold between compartments. A beta-binomial differential abundance model was used to identify clonotypes that were expanded or contracted between blood time points. Similarity between tumor and blood repertoires was quantified using the Baroni-Urbani and Buser coefficient, and groups were compared with two-tailed Wilcoxon tests in R. Imported from immuneACCESS, the table was reduced by TCRdb to in-frame sequences with V and J called. These copies leave out some clones; in studies compared against another copy, an unresolved V gene accounts for under half, and the cause of the remainder is not known. The V and J calls and the clone size are those of that table, but D and trimming were determined from the DNA. The table for this sample lists more than 95,000 clones; roughly 80% of them were counted only once. Around 3% of the sample rests with the top ten.

In this chain, TRBV9 is recombined with TRBJ1-1, with the D gene uncertain. The specimen was blood, collected from a patient whose treatment included radiotherapy and nephrectomy. This clonotype was sampled from a woman aged 60-75 years with renal cell carcinoma. The CDR3 here reads CASSPPRNTEAFF. The nucleotides read TGTGCCAGCAGCCCCCCCCGGAACACTGAAGCTTTCTTT.